The clone carrying this TCR beta chain was counted ten times or more. Germline CDR1 reads SGHTA; CDR2 reads FQGNSA. This CDR3 is built from 15 residues. V shed 5 bases and J 4 bases; nucleotides not matched to a gene: 10. MiXCR, applied by TCRdb to the RT-PCR reads, yields one record per CDR3 protein. The sample consists of hundreds of thousands of distinct CDR3 sequences, 12% to 15% of them appearing once. Source material: memory CD4+ T cells from blood. The chain carries TRBV7-2 and TRBJ1-2; 7 bases are shared with TRBD1. This TCR was sampled from a female donor in good health, serving as a healthy control. The CDR3 bases are TGTGCCAGCAGCGAGAGGACAGGCGGTTCCTATGGCTACACCTTC. This translates into CASSERTGGSYGYTF.